These T cell receptor beta chains were read from a single sample in a study of radiotherapy plus CTLA-4 blockade in lung cancer. The assay was immunoSEQ multiplex PCR, and TCRdb's table has in-frame clones only and misses some. Seen here are 65,000 to 70,000 clones, 79% observed once, and the top ten hold about 9.1%. Sequencing used peripheral blood, obtained from a patient treated with radiotherapy plus ipilimumab. The receptors shown here come from a human donor with non-small cell lung cancer who had a complete response to radiotherapy plus ipilimumab. The CDR3 runs from the conserved cysteine through the conserved F or W. The D gene is left open where the match is weak. The size field is filled for only some rows; it gives once, few, many or a size class.

size: NA
D: NA
V: TRBV7-8
J: TRBJ1-1
DNA: TGTGCCAGCAGCTTACAAACAGTGAACACTGAAGCTTTCTTT
CDR3: CASSLQTVNTEAFF

size: NA
D: NA
V: TRBV7-6
J: TRBJ1-1
DNA: TGTGCCAGCAGCTTAGATGTGGGTCCGGGGAACACTGAAGCTTTCTTT
CDR3: CASSLDVGPGNTEAFF

size: NA
D: NA
V: TRBV7-9
J: TRBJ1-2
DNA: TGTGCCAGCAGCTTAGACGGAGGAAGCTATGGCTACACCTTC
CDR3: CASSLDGGSYGYTF

size: NA
D: NA
V: TRBV9
J: TRBJ1-6
DNA: TGTGCCAGCAGCGTAGGGATAGGGGAGCGATCACCCCTCCACTTT
CDR3: CASSVGIGERSPLHF

size: NA
D: TRBD2
V: TRBV6-5
J: TRBJ2-1
DNA: TGTGCCAGCAGTTACTTAGGACTAGCGGGACGCAATGAGCAGTTCTTC
CDR3: CASSYLGLAGRNEQFF

size: NA
D: NA
V: TRBV5-1
J: TRBJ1-4
DNA: TGCGCCAGCAGCGTTGGGGTTTCGGGGGGCGCTGCTAATGAAAAACTGTTTTTT
CDR3: CASSVGVSGGAANEKLFF

size: NA
D: NA
V: TRBV7-2
J: TRBJ1-2
DNA: TGTGCCAGCAGCTTAGGGGGACGGATAAACTATGGCTACACCTTC
CDR3: CASSLGGRINYGYTF

size: NA
D: NA
V: TRBV30
J: TRBJ1-6
DNA: TGTGCCTGGAGCTTTTTGAATTCACCCCTCCACTTT
CDR3: CAWSFLNSPLHF

size: NA
D: TRBD2
V: TRBV6-4
J: TRBJ2-5
DNA: TGTGCCAGCAGTGAAGGGGTGGGGGGGCAAGAGACCCAGTACTTC
CDR3: CASSEGVGGQETQYF

size: once
D: NA
V: TRBV5-1
J: TRBJ2-1
DNA: TGCGCCAGCAGAGAGGGGGGGAATGAGCAGTTCTTC
CDR3: CASREGGNEQFF

size: NA
D: NA
V: TRBV7-8
J: TRBJ1-2
DNA: TGTGCCAGCAGCTTAGAGTTGACAGGAGGGGTAGCTAACTATGGCTACACCTTC
CDR3: CASSLELTGGVANYGYTF

size: NA
D: NA
V: TRBV19
J: TRBJ1-2
DNA: TGTGCCAGTAGTTCACAGCCGGCGGCTTACTATGGCTACACCTTC
CDR3: CASSSQPAAYYGYTF

size: NA
D: NA
V: TRBV11-2
J: TRBJ1-1
DNA: TGTGCCAGCAGCCGCCTCTCGGCTGAAGCTTTCTTT
CDR3: CASSRLSAEAFF

size: NA
D: TRBD1
V: TRBV6-1
J: TRBJ1-1
DNA: TGTGCCAGCAGGGGGGACAGTAACACTGAAGCTTTCTTT
CDR3: CASRGDSNTEAFF

size: few
D: NA
V: TRBV18
J: TRBJ2-3
DNA: TGTGCCAGCTCTACCAGACCAGATACGCAGTATTTT
CDR3: CASSTRPDTQYF

size: NA
D: NA
V: TRBV5-1
J: TRBJ2-1
DNA: TGCGCCAGCAGCCAGGACATTTACAATGAGCAGTTCTTC
CDR3: CASSQDIYNEQFF

size: NA
D: TRBD2
V: TRBV9
J: TRBJ2-3
DNA: TGTGCCAGCAGCGTAGGCTCGGGCGGGGGGACAGATACGCAGTATTTT
CDR3: CASSVGSGGGTDTQYF

size: once
D: NA
V: TRBV7-2
J: TRBJ1-3
DNA: TGTGCCAGCAGCTTAGTTTTCGGGGGAAACACCATATATTTT
CDR3: CASSLVFGGNTIYF

size: NA
D: NA
V: TRBV7-9
J: TRBJ1-5
DNA: TGTGCCAGCAGTCCTGGAAGGGATAGCAATCAGCCCCAGCATTTT
CDR3: CASSPGRDSNQPQHF

size: NA
D: NA
V: TRBV5-8
J: TRBJ1-2
DNA: TGTGCCAGCAGCTCCGGAAAATACGTCTATGGCTACACCTTC
CDR3: CASSSGKYVYGYTF

size: few
D: TRBD2
V: TRBV5-6
J: TRBJ2-5
DNA: TGTGCCAGCAGCTCCGGGGGAGGGCAAGAGACCCAGTACTTC
CDR3: CASSSGGGQETQYF

size: NA
D: NA
V: TRBV2
J: TRBJ1-1
DNA: TGTGCCAGCAGTGAAATCCAGCTCTTGAACACTGAAGCTTTCTTT
CDR3: CASSEIQLLNTEAFF

size: NA
D: NA
V: TRBV10-2
J: TRBJ1-1
DNA: TGCGCCAGCACCGGCGGGGTGACGAACACTGAAGCTTTCTTT
CDR3: CASTGGVTNTEAFF

size: NA
D: TRBD1
V: TRBV7-2
J: TRBJ2-3
DNA: TGTGCCAGCAGCGGGACAGTAGATACGCAGTATTTT
CDR3: CASSGTVDTQYF

size: NA
D: NA
V: TRBV20-1
J: TRBJ1-5
DNA: TGCAGTGCAGGTGAGGGGGAGCCCCAGCATTTT
CDR3: CSAGEGEPQHF

size: NA
D: NA
V: TRBV9
J: TRBJ2-2
DNA: TGTGCCAGCAGCGTAGTCCCTAGCGCGAACACCGGGGAGCTGTTTTTT
CDR3: CASSVVPSANTGELFF

size: NA
D: NA
V: TRBV20-1
J: TRBJ1-1
DNA: TGCAGTGCTAGAACCTGGGGGGAGGCTTTCTTT
CDR3: CSARTWGEAFF

size: NA
D: NA
V: TRBV7-2
J: TRBJ2-5
DNA: TGTGCCAGCAGCCAGGGACCCATGGGGACCCAGTACTTC
CDR3: CASSQGPMGTQYF

size: NA
D: NA
V: TRBV11-2
J: TRBJ1-1
DNA: TGTGCCAGCAGCTTGACGCCCTTGAACACTGAAGCTTTCTTT
CDR3: CASSLTPLNTEAFF

size: NA
D: NA
V: TRBV2
J: TRBJ1-1
DNA: TGTGCCAGCAGTGATCAGAACACTGAAGCTTTCTTT
CDR3: CASSDQNTEAFF

size: NA
D: NA
V: TRBV19
J: TRBJ1-1
DNA: TGTGCCAGTAGTATTGGCGCCCGTGATAGGACTGAAGCTTTCTTT
CDR3: CASSIGARDRTEAFF

size: few
D: TRBD1
V: TRBV7-9
J: TRBJ1-2
DNA: TGTGCCAGCAGCTTAGCCGGCAGGGGGAGGAACTATGGCTACACCTTC
CDR3: CASSLAGRGRNYGYTF

size: few
D: NA
V: TRBV20-1
J: TRBJ2-5
DNA: TGCAGTGCATTCCCTAAAGAGACCCAGTACTTC
CDR3: CSAFPKETQYF

size: NA
D: NA
V: TRBV30
J: TRBJ1-2
DNA: TGTGCCTGGAGTACGGACAGACTCTATGGCTACACCTTC
CDR3: CAWSTDRLYGYTF

size: NA
D: TRBD2
V: TRBV4-1
J: TRBJ2-2
DNA: TGCGCCAGCAGCCAGGCAGGACTAGCGGGAGTTGGGACCGGGGAGCTGTTTTTT
CDR3: CASSQAGLAGVGTGELFF

size: NA
D: NA
V: TRBV6-6
J: TRBJ2-5
DNA: TGTGCCAGCAGTGCAGGGGCGAGAAGTGAGACCCAGTACTTC
CDR3: CASSAGARSETQYF

size: NA
D: TRBD1
V: TRBV30
J: TRBJ2-1
DNA: TGTGCCTGGAGTAAGGACAGGAGAAATGAGCAGTTCTTC
CDR3: CAWSKDRRNEQFF

size: NA
D: NA
V: TRBV7-8
J: TRBJ2-1
DNA: TGTGCCAGCACCACGCGGCCGGACATTGAGCAGTTCTTC
CDR3: CASTTRPDIEQFF

size: NA
D: NA
V: TRBV27
J: TRBJ2-3
DNA: TGTGCCAGCAGTTATGGGGGCACAGATACGCAGTATTTT
CDR3: CASSYGGTDTQYF

size: NA
D: NA
V: TRBV11-2
J: TRBJ2-4
DNA: TGTGCCAGCAGCTTAGAAGGCAGGGACAAAAACATTCAGTACTTC
CDR3: CASSLEGRDKNIQYF

size: NA
D: NA
V: TRBV7-9
J: TRBJ2-3
DNA: TGTGCCAGCAGCCCTGGGGCAGGGAAGGAGGATACGCAGTATTTT
CDR3: CASSPGAGKEDTQYF

size: NA
D: NA
V: TRBV19
J: TRBJ1-3
DNA: TGTGCCAGTAGTCGCGATTTTGGAAACACCATATATTTT
CDR3: CASSRDFGNTIYF

size: NA
D: NA
V: TRBV10-3
J: TRBJ1-1
DNA: TGTGCCATCAGTGATCGGGGGAACGGGAAAAACACTGAAGCTTTCTTT
CDR3: CAISDRGNGKNTEAFF

size: NA
D: TRBD2
V: TRBV9
J: TRBJ2-1
DNA: TGTGCCAGCAGCCTAATGAGCGGGGGGTCTAATGAGCAGTTCTTC
CDR3: CASSLMSGGSNEQFF

size: NA
D: NA
V: TRBV7-9
J: TRBJ1-1
DNA: TGTGCCAGCAGTCACAGACAGGTCGGAGTTGAAGCTTTCTTT
CDR3: CASSHRQVGVEAFF

size: NA
D: NA
V: TRBV28
J: TRBJ2-5
DNA: TGTGCCAGCAGGTCGGGGGGACAGGATTACCAGACCCAGTACTTC
CDR3: CASRSGGQDYQTQYF

size: NA
D: TRBD2
V: TRBV11-2
J: TRBJ2-2
DNA: TGTGCCAGCAGCTTACCAGCGGGGCTCGGCTCCGGGGAGCTGTTTTTT
CDR3: CASSLPAGLGSGELFF